The clone carrying this T cell receptor beta chain is a singleton in its sample. Its antigen is undetermined. This may be a read error: a much more frequent sequence differs by one nucleotide. This sample was taken from a study of CD8 T cells in ankylosing spondylitis. Broader study findings: Relatively rare in peripheral blood, disease-linked clones were also CD8+. Researchers reportedly found disease-linked clones significantly enriched in matched ankylosing spondylitis synovial fluid.

TCR beta libraries were made by quantitative 5'-RACE with molecular barcodes. TCRdb re-called the 5' RACE reads with MiXCR, one entry per CDR3 protein. The sample consists of over 200,000 distinct CDR3 sequences, roughly a tenth of them appearing once. V was trimmed by 6 bases and J by 5 bases, leaving 14 bases between them. The CDR3 sequence is 13 residues long. Germline CDR1 reads MDHEN; CDR2 reads SYDVKM. Sequencing input: blood, either unsorted or a sorted T cell fraction (not recorded which). The receptor was derived from a male donor with ankylosing spondylitis or in good health (not recorded which). This chain joins TRBV28 and TRBJ2-7; D not resolved. The CDR3 nucleotides read TGTGCCAGCAGCACTATTAGTGTAGACGAGCAGTACTTC. Its protein is CASSTISVDEQYF.